This is a list of T cell receptor beta chains from one sample in a study of relationships among human T cell subsets. MiXCR was run by TCRdb on the multiplex PCR reads, yielding one entry per CDR3 protein. The sample lists about 14,000 distinct CDR3 sequences; around 60% were seen once. The sequenced material came from Tregs sorted from blood. The receptors derive from a man aged 40-55 years in good health. Each CDR3 is given with its conserved first and last residue. The D gene is left open where the match is weak. The listing skips clone size in some rows; elsewhere it reads once, few, many or a size class.

V gene,clone size,D gene,J gene,CDR3 protein,CDR3 DNA
TRBV20-1,few,TRBD1,TRBJ1-1,CSPDREGTEAFF,TGCAGTCCGGACAGGGAGGGTACTGAAGCTTTCTTT
TRBV14,.,.,TRBJ2-1,CASSQVTAVPYNEQFF,TGTGCCAGCAGCCAAGTTACAGCGGTTCCCTACAATGAGCAGTTCTTC
TRBV10-2,few,.,TRBJ2-3,CASMRPGSNTDTQYF,TGCGCCAGCATGCGGCCGGGATCCAACACAGATACGCAGTATTTT
TRBV27,once,.,TRBJ1-2,CASRADGESGYTF,TGTGCCAGCAGAGCAGACGGGGAGAGTGGCTACACCTTC
TRBV29-1,.,.,TRBJ2-1,CSVEVRGRYNEQFF,TGCAGCGTTGAAGTCCGGGGGAGATACAATGAGCAGTTCTTC
TRBV10-1,.,.,TRBJ1-1,CASKYGTNTEAFF,TGCGCCAGCAAATACGGCACGAACACTGAAGCTTTCTTT
TRBV11-2,medium-sized,.,TRBJ2-3,CASSLNGVTDTQYF,TGTGCCAGCAGCTTGAACGGGGTCACAGATACGCAGTATTTT
TRBV5-1,.,TRBD1,TRBJ2-5,CASSHGQGETQYF,TGCGCCAGCAGCCACGGACAGGGAGAGACCCAGTACTTC
TRBV10-3,.,.,TRBJ2-3,CAISAGVTSTDTQYF,TGTGCCATCAGTGCGGGGGTAACTAGCACAGATACGCAGTATTTT
TRBV10-3,few,.,TRBJ2-5,CAISEVGGVQTQYF,TGTGCCATCAGTGAAGTAGGCGGGGTCCAGACCCAGTACTTC
TRBV28,.,TRBD2,TRBJ2-3,CASSSLLPPAGGPADTQYF,TGTGCCAGCAGTTCCCTACTCCCCCCTGCGGGAGGGCCGGCAGATACGCAGTATTTT
TRBV27,large,.,TRBJ2-7,CASSFRSGRESSYEQYF,TGTGCCAGCAGTTTTCGCTCCGGCAGGGAGAGCTCCTACGAGCAGTACTTC
TRBV4-1,.,.,TRBJ2-5,CASSQWRRETQYF,TGCGCCAGCAGCCAATGGCGAAGGGAGACCCAGTACTTC
TRBV20-1,.,TRBD1,TRBJ2-3,CSARDRGTGSTDTQYF,TGCAGTGCTAGAGATAGAGGGACAGGGAGCACAGATACGCAGTATTTT
TRBV27,few,TRBD1,TRBJ1-2,CASSRTGGGYTF,TGTGCCAGCAGTAGGACAGGGGGTGGCTACACCTTC